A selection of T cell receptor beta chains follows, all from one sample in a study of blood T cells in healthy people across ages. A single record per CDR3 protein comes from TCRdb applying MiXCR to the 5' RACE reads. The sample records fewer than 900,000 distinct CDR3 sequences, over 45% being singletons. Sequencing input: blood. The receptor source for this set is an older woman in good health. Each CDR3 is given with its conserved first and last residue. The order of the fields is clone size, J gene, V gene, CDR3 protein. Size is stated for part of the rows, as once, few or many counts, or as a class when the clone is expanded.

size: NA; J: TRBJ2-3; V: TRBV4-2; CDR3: CASSQSRDSGGSSTDTQYF
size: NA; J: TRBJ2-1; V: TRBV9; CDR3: CASSVEGGEYKEQFF
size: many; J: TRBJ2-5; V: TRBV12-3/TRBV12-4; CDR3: CASSLMVGREETQYF
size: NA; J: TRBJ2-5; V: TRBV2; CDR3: CASSEARARGETQYF
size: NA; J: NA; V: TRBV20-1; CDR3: CSVQQGTYEQYF
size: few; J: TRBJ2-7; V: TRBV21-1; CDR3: CASSKEDRGPEQYF
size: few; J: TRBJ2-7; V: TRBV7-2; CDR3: CASSLVGQIYEQYF
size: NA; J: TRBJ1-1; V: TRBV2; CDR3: CASSRQGIGTEAFF
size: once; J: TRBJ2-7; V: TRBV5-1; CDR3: CASSPAGQVYEQYF
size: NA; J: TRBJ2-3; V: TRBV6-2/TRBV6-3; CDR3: CASSLRTGASNTQYF
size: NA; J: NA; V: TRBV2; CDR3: CASLRGAQETQYF
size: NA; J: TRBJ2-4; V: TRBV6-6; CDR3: CASTGSQILAKNIQYF
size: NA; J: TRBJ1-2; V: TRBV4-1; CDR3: CASSHRTGGLGYTF
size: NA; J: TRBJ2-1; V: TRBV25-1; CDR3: CASSEYPGTGYNEQFF
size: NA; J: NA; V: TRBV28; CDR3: CASSRGGDKNIQYF
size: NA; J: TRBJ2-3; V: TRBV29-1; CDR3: CSVESGGDTQYF
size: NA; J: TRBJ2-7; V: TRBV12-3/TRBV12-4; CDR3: CASTPPSSYEQYF
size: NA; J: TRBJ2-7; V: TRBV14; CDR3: CASSQEGTGRSYEQYF
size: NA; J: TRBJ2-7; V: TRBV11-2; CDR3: CASSLGQAGDEQYF
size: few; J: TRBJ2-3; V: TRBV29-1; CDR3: CSVVRGIGTDTQYF
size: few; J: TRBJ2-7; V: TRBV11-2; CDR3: CASSDDPAYEQYF
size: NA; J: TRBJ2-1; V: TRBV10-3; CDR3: CAISDWGRTRMVEQFF
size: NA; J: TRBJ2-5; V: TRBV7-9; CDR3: CASSSRLTGEGETQYF
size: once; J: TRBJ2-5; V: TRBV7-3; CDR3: CASSLNQGHQETQYF
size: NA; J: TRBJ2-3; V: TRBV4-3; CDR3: CASSQDGQLSTDTQYF
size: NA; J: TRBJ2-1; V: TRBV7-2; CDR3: CASSATSGRDSEQFF
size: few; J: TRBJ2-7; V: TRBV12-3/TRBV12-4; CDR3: CASSASGTKAYEQYF
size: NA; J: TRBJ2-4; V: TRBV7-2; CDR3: CASSTWTGRVTKNIQYF
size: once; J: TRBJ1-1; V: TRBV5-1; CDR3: CASTTTGPNTEAFF
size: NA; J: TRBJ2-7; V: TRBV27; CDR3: CASSLFSKAYNEQYF
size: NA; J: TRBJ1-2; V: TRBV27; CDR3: CASSCQGANGYTF
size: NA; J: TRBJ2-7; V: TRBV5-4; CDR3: CASSSPAPYEQYF
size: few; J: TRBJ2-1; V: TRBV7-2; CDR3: CASSLGGRGNEQFF
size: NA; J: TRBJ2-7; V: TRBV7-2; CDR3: CASSSNAAYEQYF
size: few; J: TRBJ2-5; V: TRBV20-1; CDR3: CSAPPGTYQETQYF
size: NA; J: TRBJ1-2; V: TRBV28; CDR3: CASSLGASSYGYTF
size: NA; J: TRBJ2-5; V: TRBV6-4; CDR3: CASSETGGKTQYF
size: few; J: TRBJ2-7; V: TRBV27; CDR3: CAISPRTGDPMTISGRGHEQYF
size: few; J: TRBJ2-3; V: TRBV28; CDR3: CASSFVGSGRRTDTQYF
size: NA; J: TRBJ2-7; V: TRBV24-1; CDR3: CAITTDYNEQYF
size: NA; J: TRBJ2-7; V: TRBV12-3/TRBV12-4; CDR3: CASSLVELGVDEQYF
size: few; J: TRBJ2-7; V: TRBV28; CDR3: CATRGRGALNEQYF
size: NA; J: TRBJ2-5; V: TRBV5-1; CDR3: CASSYRTGQEETQYF
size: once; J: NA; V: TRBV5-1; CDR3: CANSSNTGTAPYEQYF
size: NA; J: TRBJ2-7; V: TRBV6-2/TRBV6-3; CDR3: CASSWGQGYRYEQYF
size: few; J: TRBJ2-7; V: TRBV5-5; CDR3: CASSLIWRTQGSYEQYF
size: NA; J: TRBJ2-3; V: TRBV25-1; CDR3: CASSEVGDSTGQYF
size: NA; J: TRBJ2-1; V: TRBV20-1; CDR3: CSASGQTSSYSEQFF
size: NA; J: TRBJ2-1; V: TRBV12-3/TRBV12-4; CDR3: CASSVLGYNEQFF
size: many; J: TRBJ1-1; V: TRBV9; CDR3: CASSVTAGDTEAFF
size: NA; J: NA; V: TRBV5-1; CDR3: CASSYAGSGSYNEQYF
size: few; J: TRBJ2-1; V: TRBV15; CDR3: CATSRDVYGQFF
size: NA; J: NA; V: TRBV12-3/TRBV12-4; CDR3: CASSLNLRNEQYF
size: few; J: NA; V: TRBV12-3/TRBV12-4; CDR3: CASLKLPTYNEQYF
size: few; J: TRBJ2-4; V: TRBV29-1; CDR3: CSVDPGKNIQYF
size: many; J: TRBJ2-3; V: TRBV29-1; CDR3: CSVKTSGYTDTQYF
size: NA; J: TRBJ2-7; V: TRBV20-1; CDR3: CSARADEQYF
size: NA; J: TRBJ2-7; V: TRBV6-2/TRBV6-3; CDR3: CASRTGPTSYEQYF
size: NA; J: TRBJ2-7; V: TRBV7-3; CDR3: CASSSLDKPYEQYF
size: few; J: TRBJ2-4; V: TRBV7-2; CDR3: CASSLEVQKNIQYF